What follows are 21 T cell receptor beta chains derived from one specimen sequenced in a study of radiotherapy plus CTLA-4 blockade in lung cancer. TCRdb's copy holds only in-frame clones and misses some; the assay was immunoSEQ multiplex PCR. This repertoire shows roughly 51,000 clones, 86% found once; its top ten account for 15% to 20%. Specimen: peripheral blood, collected from a patient treated with radiotherapy plus ipilimumab. These receptors came from a human donor with non-small cell lung cancer that progressed on radiotherapy plus ipilimumab. Some clones in this sample may be carry-over from other donors' samples.

The count of this clone is one. This chain links TRBV12-5 with TRBJ2-1; D remains ambiguous. CDR3 size: 13 residues. The germline V gene has CDR1 LGHNT and CDR2 FRNRAP. Deletions cut 1 base from V and 6 bases from J, with 7 bases between. CDR3 bases: TGTGCTAGTGGTTTGGAACAATCCAATGAGCAGTTCTTC. Translating gives CASGLEQSNEQFF. Full variable domain (outside the CDR3, taken from reference TRBV12-5 and TRBJ2-1): DARVTQTPRHKVTEMGQEVTMRCQPILGHNTVFWYRQTMMQGLELLAYFRNRAPLDDSGMPKDRFSAEMPDATLATLKIQPSEPRDSAVYFCASGLEQSNEQFFGPGTRLTVL.

This chain uses TRBV19 with TRBJ2-7; D perhaps matches TRBD1 (6 bases). Germline CDR1 reads LNHDA; CDR2 reads SQIVND (reference sequence). The CDR3 runs 14 residues. With 3 bases removed from V and 5 bases from J, the gap between germline ends came to 14 bases. Here the CDR3 reads CASSIPQGRDEQYF. The CDR3 DNA reads as TGTGCCAGTAGTATCCCTCAGGGGAGAGACGAGCAGTACTTC.

The chain recombines TRBV19 with TRBJ2-5; 9 bases map to TRBD2. The CDR3 is 18 amino acids. The ends lost 1 base at V and 5 bases at J; junction bases unmatched: 14. Germline CDR1 LNHDA, CDR2 SQIVND (reference sequence). CDR3 amino acids: CASSIGASGRPGSETQYF. Written as DNA, the CDR3 is TGTGCCAGTAGTATAGGAGCGAGCGGGAGGCCGGGGAGCGAGACCCAGTACTTC.

The chain joins TRBV4-1 to TRBJ2-1; D not certain. Germline V gives CDR1 MGHRA, CDR2 YSYEKL. CDR3 length: 14 amino acids. V lost 2 bases to trimming and J lost 0 bases, with 5 bases between them. CDR3 region: CASSQMSSYNEQFF. The CDR3 bases are TGCGCCAGCAGCCAAATGAGCTCCTACAATGAGCAGTTCTTC.

The J gene is TRBJ1-1, the V gene TRBV6-6, with unresolved D. The CDR3 covers 13 residues. Germline CDR1 MNHNY, CDR2 SVGAGI (reference sequence). Trimming pared 1 base from V and 7 bases from J, leaving 10 bases between. This CDR3 is CASSYFSEYEAFF. CDR3 DNA: TGTGCCAGCAGTTACTTTAGTGAGTATGAAGCTTTCTTT.

V usage is TRBV7-6 and J usage is TRBJ1-4; D remains unclear. Trimming left V 1 base short and J 5 bases short, with 5 bases between. CDR1 and CDR2 (germline): SGHVS, FNYEAQ. CDR3 length equals 13 residues. The CDR3 region is CASSLDQNEKLFF. CDR3 sequence (DNA): TGTGCCAGCAGCTTAGATCAGAATGAAAAACTGTTTTTT.

This chain uses TRBV2 with TRBJ2-3; TRBD2 might be the D (6 bases). This CDR3 has 13 amino acids. V was clipped by 3 bases and J by 5 bases, with 9 bases between them. Germline V gene sequence: CDR1 SNHLY, CDR2 FYNNEI. The CDR3 here is CASSDRAGDTQYF. The CDR3 bases are TGTGCCAGCAGTGACCGAGCGGGAGATACGCAGTATTTT.

The chain is built from TRBV28 and TRBJ2-7; possibly TRBD1 for D (6 bases). V was clipped by 7 bases and J by 6 bases, with 13 bases between them. Germline V gene lookup returns CDR1 MDHEN and CDR2 SYDVKM. The length of the CDR3 is 12 residues. The CDR3 DNA is TGTGCCAGCACCCCCCCCAGGGGCGAGCAGTACTTC. This translates into CASTPPRGEQYF.

The chain joins TRBV5-1 to TRBJ2-1, with 14 positions matching TRBD2. The CDR3 spans 15 residues. The trim removed 5 bases at V and 9 bases at J, leaving 7 bases unmatched. The germline V gene encodes CDR1 SGHRS and CDR2 YFSETQ. CDR3 protein: CASSPPGLAGGEQFF. CDR3 sequence (DNA): TGCGCCAGCAGTCCCCCCGGACTAGCGGGAGGTGAGCAGTTCTTC.

The chain employs TRBV23-1 and TRBJ2-3; 8 bases match TRBD2. TRBV23-1 is marked as an open reading frame, function uncertain. V was pared by 0 bases and J by 6 bases, with 20 bases of the junction left unmatched. CDR3 size: 20 residues. CDR3 coding DNA: TGCGCCAGCAGTCAATCGGGGGGAGATGTAGCGGGAACTAGGCGGGATACGCAGTATTTT. It encodes CASSQSGGDVAGTRRDTQYF.

CDR3 nucleotides: TGCAGCGCCCCGGGGGAGTACTACAATGAGCAGTTCTTC. Its translation is CSAPGEYYNEQFF. The rearrangement links TRBV29-1 to TRBJ2-1; tentative D call: TRBD2 (6 bases). V lost 7 bases and J lost 3, with 13 bases in between. Germline V lookup: CDR1 SQVTM, CDR2 ANQGSEA. The CDR3 runs 13 residues.

The rearrangement joins TRBV6-4 to TRBJ2-7; TRBD2 matches 14 bases. In germline, CDR1 is MRHNA, CDR2 SNTAGT. V was clipped by 1 base and J by 4 bases; unmatched bases: 3. The CDR3 runs to 16 residues. The CDR3 DNA reads as TGTGCCAGCAGTGACTGGGGACTAGCGGGAGTATACGAGCAGTACTTC. Residues: CASSDWGLAGVYEQYF.

The chain carries TRBV2 and TRBJ1-1; maybe TRBD1 (6 bases). The CDR3 has 13 residues. The V gene lost 3 bases and the J gene lost 1 base, with 6 bases spanning the gap. Germline V gene data show CDR1 as SNHLY and CDR2 as FYNNEI. CDR3 sequence: CASSDRGNTEAFF. CDR3 bases: TGTGCCAGCAGTGACAGGGGGAACACTGAAGCTTTCTTT.

This clone has only one observation. The rearrangement links TRBV2 to TRBJ1-2; tentatively, D is TRBD1 (5 bases). The germline V and J ends were trimmed by 4 bases and 7 bases, with 16 bases remaining between them. The CDR3 sequence is 14 residues long. Germline V gene data show CDR1 as SNHLY and CDR2 as FYNNEI. Here the CDR3 DNA reads TGTGCCAGCAGTGGGGGCACTGAGATAAGTGGCTACACCTTC. This translates into CASSGGTEISGYTF.

The CDR3 spells CASSPTLAGANEQFF. The CDR3 coding sequence is TGTGCCAGCTCACCAACCCTAGCGGGAGCGAATGAGCAGTTCTTC. This rearrangement joins TRBV18 to TRBJ2-1, with 10 positions matching TRBD2. The CDR3 is 15 residues long. CDR1 is KGHSH, CDR2 LQKENI, per germline. Trimming at V came to 2 bases and at J to 7 bases, leaving 5 bases not matched to a gene.

The chain employs TRBV11-3 and TRBJ2-7; TRBD2 aligns across 7 bases. Per germline, CDR1 SGHNT and CDR2 YENEEA. The ends lost 1 base at V and 3 bases at J; junction bases unmatched: 3. CDR3 length equals 14 residues. The CDR3 is CASSLAGGDYEQYF. The CDR3 bases are TGTGCCAGCAGCTTAGCGGGGGGAGACTACGAGCAGTACTTC.

The chain links TRBV2 to TRBJ2-4; 7 bases match TRBD1. This CDR3 is built from 14 residues. The V and J ends lost 4 bases and 3 bases, in that order; junction bases with no gene match: 3. The germline gives CDR1 SNHLY, CDR2 FYNNEI. CDR3 amino acids: CASSVGTVKNIQYF. In nucleotides, the CDR3 is TGTGCCAGCAGTGTGGGGACAGTCAAAAACATTCAGTACTTC.

The rearrangement links TRBV5-1 to TRBJ1-2, with D possibly being TRBD1 (6 bases). The CDR3 runs to 15 residues. Per germline, CDR1 SGHRS and CDR2 YFSETQ. The germline V and J ends were trimmed by 6 bases and 4 bases, with 19 bases remaining between them. The CDR3 coding sequence is TGCGCCAGCACCCTAACTGCGGGGGGGCCCTATGGCTACACCTTC. Encoded protein: CASTLTAGGPYGYTF.

This rearrangement joins TRBV5-1 to TRBJ1-2; 10 bases are a match to TRBD1. With 4 bases clipped from V and 3 bases from J, the junction kept 9 bases outside the gene matches. The germline V gene has CDR1 SGHRS and CDR2 YFSETQ. The CDR3 consists of 16 residues. CDR3 bases: TGCGCCAGCAGCGTGGGACAGGGGAATCTCGACTATGGCTACACCTTC. Its protein is CASSVGQGNLDYGYTF.

J is TRBJ2-7 and V is TRBV5-5, with TRBD2 matching 10 bases. The germline V gene has CDR1 SGHKS and CDR2 YYEKEE (reference sequence). J gave up 4 bases and V 4 bases, and 5 bases lay outside the gene matches. This CDR3 contains 14 residues. The CDR3 nucleotides are TGTGCCAGCAGCAACGGACTAGCGGCTTACGAGCAGTACTTC. It is translated as CASSNGLAAYEQYF.

The J gene is TRBJ1-1, the V gene TRBV5-6; a possible D gene is TRBD1 (6 bases). This CDR3 region has 15 residues. V was trimmed by 0 bases and J by 5 bases, leaving 14 bases between them. Germline lookup yields CDR1 SGHDT and CDR2 YYEEEE. CDR3 loop: CASSLVSGERTEAFF. CDR3 sequence (DNA): TGTGCCAGCAGCTTGGTCTCAGGGGAACGGACTGAAGCTTTCTTT.